A selection of T cell receptor beta chains follows, all from one sample in a study of cytomegalovirus exposure and HLA in healthy donors. Measured with immunoSEQ multiplex PCR; TCRdb has only the in-frame clones, and not every one. In the table there are about 160,000 clones, about 68% of which are singletons. Sequenced sample: PBMCs. All receptors come from a female donor in good health and CMV-seronegative. CDR3s leave out the opening cysteine and the closing phenylalanine or tryptophan.

v_call	j_call	cdr3_aa
TRBV9	TRBJ2-5	ASSPRDREGETQY
TRBV19	TRBJ1-5	ASSMQGGQPQH
TRBV11-2	TRBJ1-2	ASSLGASYGYT
TRBV9	TRBJ1-2	ASSETGGGYT
TRBV12-5	TRBJ1-1	ASALMTGREAF
TRBV7-9	TRBJ1-2	ASWRVGGYT
TRBV7-6	TRBJ2-6	ASSSYRGKNSGANVLT
TRBV7-2	TRBJ1-4	ASSPNGRGEKLF
TRBV15	TRBJ2-7	ATSRGETGGYEQY
TRBV28	TRBJ1-2	ASSGTSTNYGYT
TRBV2	TRBJ2-7	ASSDGQGDEQY
TRBV10-3	TRBJ1-1	ATLLSTGNTEAF
TRBV9	TRBJ1-1	ASSPKDRANTEAF
TRBV4-1	TRBJ2-7	ASSQYRESYEQY
TRBV4-3	TRBJ1-5	ASSQDATASNQPQH
TRBV7-2	TRBJ2-5	ASSISGRKETQY
TRBV4-2	TRBJ1-5	ASSQGLGKSNQPQH
TRBV7-2	TRBJ2-1	ASSFTSINEQF
TRBV6-5	TRBJ1-1	ASSYSAGKAF
TRBV10-1	TRBJ2-1	ASSEDRGGWNEQF
TRBV7-2	TRBJ2-7	ASSVKVQAGGLYEQY
TRBV2	TRBJ2-7	ASSVSGAYEQY
TRBV28	TRBJ1-1	ASRTPAARAF
TRBV21-1	TRBJ2-7	ASSKAGRLHEQY
TRBV10-2	TRBJ1-1	ASRAALTGVGRTEAF
TRBV19	TRBJ2-1	ASSMSGTLTYNEQF
TRBV9	TRBJ2-1	ASSVDSGNYNEQF
TRBV2	TRBJ2-7	ASSLDRGLTYEQY
TRBV30	TRBJ1-2	ACRDRGPPGYGYT
TRBV4-1	TRBJ2-7	ASSQGGGNEQY
TRBV4-3	TRBJ2-1	ASSQDRQDLSYNEQF
TRBV11-2	TRBJ1-1	ASSRDMNTEAF
TRBV21-1	TRBJ2-6	ASSKAGQGLCPGANVLT
TRBV10-3	TRBJ1-1	AISESPGPMNTEAF
TRBV28	TRBJ1-2	ASSFPRGGGGYGYT
TRBV5-1	TRBJ2-1	ASSLQSGRGDEQF
TRBV14	TRBJ1-4	ASSPTGTGNEKLF
TRBV29-1	TRBJ1-2	SVPDRIYGYT
TRBV7-6	TRBJ1-5	ASSADIYQPQH
TRBV7-9	TRBJ1-3	ASSLGGDYGNTIY
TRBV5-6	TRBJ2-5	ASSPRWGVLETQY
TRBV5-1	TRBJ2-3	ASANGRGTQY
TRBV9	TRBJ2-5	ASSVGPSWRGQETQY
TRBV5-1	TRBJ2-4	ASSPGTSGRSKNIQY
TRBV11-2	TRBJ2-7	ASSFKKLAGAYEQY
TRBV7-2	TRBJ2-3	ASSPRRASDTQY
TRBV4-1	TRBJ2-1	ASSPPAGGLNEQF
TRBV6-1	TRBJ2-2	ASSSGLGPGELF
TRBV4-3	TRBJ2-7	ASSPSPGGVPYEQY
TRBV19	TRBJ1-2	ASSIRRGQLYGYT
TRBV11-1	TRBJ2-7	ASRFGPGLAGVYEQY
TRBV6-6	TRBJ1-1	ASEGREVYAF
TRBV6-1	TRBJ1-4	ASSELGSNRGEKLF